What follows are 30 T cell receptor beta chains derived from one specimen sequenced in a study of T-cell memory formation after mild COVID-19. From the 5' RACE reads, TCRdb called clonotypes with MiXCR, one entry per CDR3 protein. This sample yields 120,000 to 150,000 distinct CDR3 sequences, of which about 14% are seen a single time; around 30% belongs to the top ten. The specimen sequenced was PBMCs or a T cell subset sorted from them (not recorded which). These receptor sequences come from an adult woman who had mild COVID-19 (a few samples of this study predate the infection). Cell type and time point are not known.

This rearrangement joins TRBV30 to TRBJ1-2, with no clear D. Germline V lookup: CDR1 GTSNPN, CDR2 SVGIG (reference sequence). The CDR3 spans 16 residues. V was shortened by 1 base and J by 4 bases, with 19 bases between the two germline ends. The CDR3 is CAWSARKGRSVYGYTF. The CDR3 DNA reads TGTGCCTGGAGTGCCCGAAAGGGCAGGAGCGTCTATGGCTACACCTTC.

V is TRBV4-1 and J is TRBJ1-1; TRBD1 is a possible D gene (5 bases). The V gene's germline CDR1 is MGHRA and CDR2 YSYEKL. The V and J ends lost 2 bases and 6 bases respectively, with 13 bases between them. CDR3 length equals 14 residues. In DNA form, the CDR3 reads TGCGCCAGCAGCCAATCCTCAGGGTTGCCTGAAGCTTTCTTT. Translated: CASSQSSGLPEAFF.

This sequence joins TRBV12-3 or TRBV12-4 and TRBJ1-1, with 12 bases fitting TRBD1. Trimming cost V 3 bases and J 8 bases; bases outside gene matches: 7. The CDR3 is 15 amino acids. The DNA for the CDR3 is TGTGCCAGCAGTTTCTCGGGGACAGGGGGCATCGAAGCTTTCTTT. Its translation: CASSFSGTGGIEAFF.

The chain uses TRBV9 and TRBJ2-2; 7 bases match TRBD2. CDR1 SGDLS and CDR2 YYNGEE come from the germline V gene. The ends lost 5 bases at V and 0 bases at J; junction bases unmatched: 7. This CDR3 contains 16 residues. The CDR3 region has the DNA TGTGCCAGCAGTGCCAGCGGGGCTCCGAACACCGGGGAGCTGTTTTTT. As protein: CASSASGAPNTGELFF. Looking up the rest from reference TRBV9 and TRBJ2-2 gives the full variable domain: DSGVTQTPKHLITATGQRVTLRCSPRSGDLSVYWYQQSLDQGLQFLIQYYNGEERAKGNILERFSAQQFPDLHSELNLSSLELGDSALYFCASSASGAPNTGELFFGEGSRLTVL.

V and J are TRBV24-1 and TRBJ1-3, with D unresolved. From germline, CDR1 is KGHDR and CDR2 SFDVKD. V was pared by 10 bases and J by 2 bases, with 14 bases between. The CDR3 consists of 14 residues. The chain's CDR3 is CATAPGSAGNTIYF. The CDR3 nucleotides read TGTGCCACGGCGCCTGGAAGCGCTGGAAACACCATATATTTT.

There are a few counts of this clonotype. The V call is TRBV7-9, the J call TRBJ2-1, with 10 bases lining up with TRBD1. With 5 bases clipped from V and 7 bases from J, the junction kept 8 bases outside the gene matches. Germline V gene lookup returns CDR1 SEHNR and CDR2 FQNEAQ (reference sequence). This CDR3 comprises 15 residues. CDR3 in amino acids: CASSPDRGRRNEQFF. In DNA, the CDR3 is TGTGCCAGCAGCCCAGACAGGGGGCGCAGGAATGAGCAGTTCTTC.

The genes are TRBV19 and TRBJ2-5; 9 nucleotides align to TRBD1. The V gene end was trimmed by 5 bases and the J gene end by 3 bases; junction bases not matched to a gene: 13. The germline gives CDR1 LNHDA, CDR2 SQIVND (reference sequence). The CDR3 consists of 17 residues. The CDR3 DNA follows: TGTGCCAGTAGTCCGTTCCGGGACAGGGTGTCGGAAGAGACCCAGTACTTC. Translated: CASSPFRDRVSEETQYF.

This chain's CDR3 is CASSSEGTDTQYF. The CDR3 coding sequence is TGTGCCAGCAGTTCAGAGGGCACAGATACGCAGTATTTT. The V and J genes are TRBV12-3 or TRBV12-4 and TRBJ2-3; D gene ambiguous. Trimming left V 4 bases short and J 1 base short, with 6 bases between. The CDR3 is 13 amino acids.

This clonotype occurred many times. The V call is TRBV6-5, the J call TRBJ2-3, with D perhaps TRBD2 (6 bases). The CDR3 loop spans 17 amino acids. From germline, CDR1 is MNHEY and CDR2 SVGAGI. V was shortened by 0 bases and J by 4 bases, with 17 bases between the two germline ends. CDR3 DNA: TGTGCCAGCAGTTACTCGGCGTGGCCTAGCGAACCAGATACGCAGTATTTT. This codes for CASSYSAWPSEPDTQYF.

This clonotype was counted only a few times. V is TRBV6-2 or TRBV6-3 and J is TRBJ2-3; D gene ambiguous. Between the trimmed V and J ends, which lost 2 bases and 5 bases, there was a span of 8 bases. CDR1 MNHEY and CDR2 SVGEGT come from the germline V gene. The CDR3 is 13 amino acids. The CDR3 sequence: CASSYQVRDTQYF. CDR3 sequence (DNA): TGTGCCAGCAGTTACCAGGTCCGAGATACGCAGTATTTT.

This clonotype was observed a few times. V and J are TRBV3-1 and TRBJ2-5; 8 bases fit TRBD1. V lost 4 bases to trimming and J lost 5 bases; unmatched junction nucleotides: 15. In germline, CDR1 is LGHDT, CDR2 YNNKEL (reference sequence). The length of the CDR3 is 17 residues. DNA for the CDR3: TGTGCCAGCAGCCTCCTCGGGCCTGACAGGGGATGGGAGACCCAGTACTTC. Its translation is CASSLLGPDRGWETQYF.

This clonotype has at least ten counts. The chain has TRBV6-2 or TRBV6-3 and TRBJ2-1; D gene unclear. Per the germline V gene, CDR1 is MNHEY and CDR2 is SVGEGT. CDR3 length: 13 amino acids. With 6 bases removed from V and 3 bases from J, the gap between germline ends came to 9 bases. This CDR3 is CASRGNGYNEQFF. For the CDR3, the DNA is TGTGCCAGCAGGGGGAACGGCTACAATGAGCAGTTCTTC.

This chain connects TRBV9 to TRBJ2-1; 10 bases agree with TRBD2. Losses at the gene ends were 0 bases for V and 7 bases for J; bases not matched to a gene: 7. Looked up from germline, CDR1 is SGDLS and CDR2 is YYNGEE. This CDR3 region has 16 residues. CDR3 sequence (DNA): TGTGCCAGCAGCGTAGAGGCTAGCGGGAGAGTTAATGAGCAGTTCTTC. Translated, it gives CASSVEASGRVNEQFF.

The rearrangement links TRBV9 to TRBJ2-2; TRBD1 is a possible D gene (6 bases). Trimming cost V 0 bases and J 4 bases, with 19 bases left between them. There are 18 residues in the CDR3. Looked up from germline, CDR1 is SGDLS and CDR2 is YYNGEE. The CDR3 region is CASSVVSPSTGFTGELFF. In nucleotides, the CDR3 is TGTGCCAGCAGCGTAGTTTCCCCTTCCACAGGGTTCACCGGGGAGCTGTTTTTT.

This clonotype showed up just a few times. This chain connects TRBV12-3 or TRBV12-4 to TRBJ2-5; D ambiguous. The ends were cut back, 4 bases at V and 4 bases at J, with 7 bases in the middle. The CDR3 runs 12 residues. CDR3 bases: TGTGCCAGCAGTTCCCTCCGAGAGACCCAGTACTTC. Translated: CASSSLRETQYF.

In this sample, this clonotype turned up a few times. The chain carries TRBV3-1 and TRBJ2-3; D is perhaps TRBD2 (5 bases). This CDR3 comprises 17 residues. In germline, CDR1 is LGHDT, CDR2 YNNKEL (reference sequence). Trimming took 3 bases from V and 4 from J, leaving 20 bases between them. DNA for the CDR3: TGTGCCAGCAGCCAGAAGCCGGGAAATTTGTTTCCAGATACGCAGTATTTT. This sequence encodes CASSQKPGNLFPDTQYF.

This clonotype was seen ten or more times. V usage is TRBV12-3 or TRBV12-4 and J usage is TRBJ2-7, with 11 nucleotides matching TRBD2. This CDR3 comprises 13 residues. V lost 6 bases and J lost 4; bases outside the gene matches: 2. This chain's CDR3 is CASSLAGGYEQYF. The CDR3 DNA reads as TGTGCCAGCAGCCTAGCGGGAGGTTACGAGCAGTACTTC.

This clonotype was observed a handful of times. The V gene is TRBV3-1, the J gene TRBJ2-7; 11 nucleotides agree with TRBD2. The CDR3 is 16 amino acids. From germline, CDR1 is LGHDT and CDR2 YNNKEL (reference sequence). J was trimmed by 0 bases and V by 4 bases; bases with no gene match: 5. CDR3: CASSRELAGDSYEQYF. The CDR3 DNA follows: TGTGCCAGCAGCCGGGAACTAGCGGGAGACTCCTACGAGCAGTACTTC.

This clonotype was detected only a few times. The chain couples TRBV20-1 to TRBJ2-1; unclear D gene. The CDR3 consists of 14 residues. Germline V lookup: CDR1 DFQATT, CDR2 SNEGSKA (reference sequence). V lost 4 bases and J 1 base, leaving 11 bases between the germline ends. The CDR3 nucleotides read TGCAGTGCTACCCCCATGGGTTCCTACAATGAGCAGTTCTTC. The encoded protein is CSATPMGSYNEQFF.

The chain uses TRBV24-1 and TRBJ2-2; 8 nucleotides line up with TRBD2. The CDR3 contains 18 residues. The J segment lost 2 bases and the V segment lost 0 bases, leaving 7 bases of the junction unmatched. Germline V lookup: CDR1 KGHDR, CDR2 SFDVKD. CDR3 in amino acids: CATSDLSSGRGNTGELFF. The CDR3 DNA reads TGTGCCACCAGTGATTTGAGTTCCGGGAGGGGTAACACCGGGGAGCTGTTTTTT.

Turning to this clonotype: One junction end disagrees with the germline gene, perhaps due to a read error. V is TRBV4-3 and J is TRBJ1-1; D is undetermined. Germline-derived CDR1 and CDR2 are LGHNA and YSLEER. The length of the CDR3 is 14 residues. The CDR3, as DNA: TGCGTCAGCAGCCAAGTATCAATGAACACTGAAGCTTTCTTT. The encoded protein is CVSSQVSMNTEAFF.

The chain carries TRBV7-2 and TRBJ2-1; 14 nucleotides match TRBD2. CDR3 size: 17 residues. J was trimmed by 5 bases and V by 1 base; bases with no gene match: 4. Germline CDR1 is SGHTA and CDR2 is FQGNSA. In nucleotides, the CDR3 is TGTGCCAGCAGCTTAGTACTGGGACTAGCGGGGGACAATGAGCAGTTCTTC. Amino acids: CASSLVLGLAGDNEQFF. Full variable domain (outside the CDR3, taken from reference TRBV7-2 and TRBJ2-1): GAGVSQSPSNKVTEKGKDVELRCDPISGHTALYWYRQSLGQGLEFLIYFQGNSAPDKSGLPSDRFSAERTGGSVSTLTIQRTQQEDSAVYLCASSLVLGLAGDNEQFFGPGTRLTVL.

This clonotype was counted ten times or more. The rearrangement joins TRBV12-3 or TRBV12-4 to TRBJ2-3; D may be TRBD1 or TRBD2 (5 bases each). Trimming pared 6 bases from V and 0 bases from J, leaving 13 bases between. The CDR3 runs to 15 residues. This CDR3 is CASRRGFGSTDTQYF. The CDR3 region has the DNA TGTGCCAGCAGGAGGGGATTTGGGAGCACAGATACGCAGTATTTT.

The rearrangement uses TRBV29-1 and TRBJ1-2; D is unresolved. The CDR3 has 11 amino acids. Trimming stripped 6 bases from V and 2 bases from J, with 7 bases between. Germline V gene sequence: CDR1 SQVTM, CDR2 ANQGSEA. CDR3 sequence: CSVIINYGYTF. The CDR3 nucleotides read TGCAGCGTGATCATAAACTATGGCTACACCTTC.

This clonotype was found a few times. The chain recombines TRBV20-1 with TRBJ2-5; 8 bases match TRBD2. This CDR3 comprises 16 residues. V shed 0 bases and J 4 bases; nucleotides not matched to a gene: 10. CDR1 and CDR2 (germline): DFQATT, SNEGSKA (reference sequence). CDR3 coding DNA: TGCAGTGCTAGAGATTCGGGACGGGAGGGCCGAGAGACCCAGTACTTC. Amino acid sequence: CSARDSGREGRETQYF.

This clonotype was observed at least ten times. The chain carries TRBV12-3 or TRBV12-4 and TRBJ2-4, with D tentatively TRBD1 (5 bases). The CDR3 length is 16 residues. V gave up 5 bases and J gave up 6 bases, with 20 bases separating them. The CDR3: CASSHDLRTRGNIQYF. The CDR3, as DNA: TGTGCCAGCAGTCACGACCTAAGGACAAGAGGAAACATTCAGTACTTC.

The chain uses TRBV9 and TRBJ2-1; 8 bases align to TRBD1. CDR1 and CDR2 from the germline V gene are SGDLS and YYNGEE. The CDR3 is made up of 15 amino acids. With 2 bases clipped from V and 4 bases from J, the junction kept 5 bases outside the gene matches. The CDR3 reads CASSVTGDEYNEQFF. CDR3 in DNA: TGTGCCAGCAGCGTGACAGGGGACGAATACAATGAGCAGTTCTTC.

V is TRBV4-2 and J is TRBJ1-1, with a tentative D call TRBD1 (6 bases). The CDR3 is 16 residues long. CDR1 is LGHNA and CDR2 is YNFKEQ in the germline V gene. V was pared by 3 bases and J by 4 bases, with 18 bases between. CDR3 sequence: CASSHEEGEGVTEAFF. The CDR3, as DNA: TGTGCCAGCAGCCACGAGGAAGGGGAGGGGGTCACTGAAGCTTTCTTT.

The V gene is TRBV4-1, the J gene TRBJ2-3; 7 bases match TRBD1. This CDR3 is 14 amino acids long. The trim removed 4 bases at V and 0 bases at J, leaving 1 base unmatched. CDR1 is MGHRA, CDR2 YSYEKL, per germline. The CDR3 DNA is TGCGCCAGCAGCCGGGACAGTAGCACAGATACGCAGTATTTT. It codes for CASSRDSSTDTQYF.

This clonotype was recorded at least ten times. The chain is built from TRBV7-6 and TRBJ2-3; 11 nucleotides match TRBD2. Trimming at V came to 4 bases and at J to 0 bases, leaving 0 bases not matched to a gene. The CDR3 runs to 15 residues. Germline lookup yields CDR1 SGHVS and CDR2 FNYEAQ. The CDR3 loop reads CASSWTSGSTDTQYF. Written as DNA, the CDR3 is TGTGCCAGCAGCTGGACTAGCGGGAGCACAGATACGCAGTATTTT.